A selection of T cell receptor beta chains follows, all from one sample in a study of cytomegalovirus exposure and HLA in healthy donors. Method: immunoSEQ multiplex PCR; TCRdb's copy keeps in-frame clones and lacks some. The sample lists about 140,000 clones; around 80% were seen once. Material for sequencing was PBMCs. The receptor set was obtained from a woman in her forties in good health and CMV-seronegative. Both conserved end residues are part of each CDR3. The order of the fields is CDR3 length, V gene, CDR3 protein.

len: 16
v_gene: TRBV5-1
CDR3aa: CASRLSRGRGTGELFF

len: 16
v_gene: TRBV5-5
CDR3aa: CASSFVLYGASDTQYF

len: 17
v_gene: TRBV19
CDR3aa: CASSFPSTGQGIYEQYF

len: 14
v_gene: TRBV4-3
CDR3aa: CASSQGLAHYEQYF

len: 11
v_gene: TRBV20-1
CDR3aa: CSAYLNTEAFF

len: 14
v_gene: TRBV9
CDR3aa: CASSPRLGADTQYF

len: 16
v_gene: TRBV9
CDR3aa: CASSVFGLNPQETQYF

len: 15
v_gene: TRBV19
CDR3aa: CASSIEGRSTDTQYF

len: 16
v_gene: TRBV19
CDR3aa: CASNPSSRGRTYEQYF

len: 14
v_gene: TRBV5-6
CDR3aa: CASSLVGGNTEAFF

len: 15
v_gene: TRBV7-7
CDR3aa: CASSLLAGVSDEQFF

len: 11
v_gene: TRBV7-2
CDR3aa: CASSFSFEQYF

len: 11
v_gene: TRBV28
CDR3aa: CARCLDTEAFF

len: 16
v_gene: TRBV5-4
CDR3aa: CASSLKGGGGTDTQYF

len: 13
v_gene: TRBV5-6
CDR3aa: CASSLVLQETQYF

len: 16
v_gene: TRBV11-2
CDR3aa: CASSFGTGLYQETQYF